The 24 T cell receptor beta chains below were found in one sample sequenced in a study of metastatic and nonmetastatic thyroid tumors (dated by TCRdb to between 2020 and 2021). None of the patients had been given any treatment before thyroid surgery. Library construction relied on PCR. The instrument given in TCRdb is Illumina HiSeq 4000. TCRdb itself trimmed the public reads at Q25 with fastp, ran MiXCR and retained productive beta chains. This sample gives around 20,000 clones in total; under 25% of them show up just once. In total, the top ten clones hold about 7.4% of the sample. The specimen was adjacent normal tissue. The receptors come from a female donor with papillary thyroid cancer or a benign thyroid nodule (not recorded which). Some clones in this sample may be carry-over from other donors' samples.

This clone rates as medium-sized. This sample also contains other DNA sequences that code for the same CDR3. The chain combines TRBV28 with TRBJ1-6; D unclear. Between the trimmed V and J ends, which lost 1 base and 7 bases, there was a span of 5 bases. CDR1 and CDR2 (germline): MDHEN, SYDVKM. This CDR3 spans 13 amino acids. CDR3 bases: TGTGCCAGCAGTTTATCCGGGAATTCACCCCTCCACTTT. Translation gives CASSLSGNSPLHF.

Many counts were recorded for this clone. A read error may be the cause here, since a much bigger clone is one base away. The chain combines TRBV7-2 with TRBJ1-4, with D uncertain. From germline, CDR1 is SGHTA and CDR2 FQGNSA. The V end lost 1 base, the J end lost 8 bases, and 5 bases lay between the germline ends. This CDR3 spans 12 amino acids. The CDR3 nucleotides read TGTGCCAGCAGCTTAGGGGCAGAAAAACTGTTTTTT. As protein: CASSLGAEKLFF. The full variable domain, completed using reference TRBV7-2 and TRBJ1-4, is GAGVSQSPSNKVTEKGKDVELRCDPISGHTALYWYRQSLGQGLEFLIYFQGNSAPDKSGLPSDRFSAERTGGSVSTLTIQRTQQEDSAVYLCASSLGAEKLFFGSGTQLSVL.

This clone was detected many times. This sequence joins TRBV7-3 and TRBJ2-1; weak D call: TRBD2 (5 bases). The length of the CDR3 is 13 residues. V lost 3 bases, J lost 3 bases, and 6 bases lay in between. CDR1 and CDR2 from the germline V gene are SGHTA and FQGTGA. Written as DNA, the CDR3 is TGTGCCAGCAGCTTCGGGGTCTACAATGAGCAGTTCTTC. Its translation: CASSFGVYNEQFF. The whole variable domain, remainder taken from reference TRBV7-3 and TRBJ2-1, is GAGVSQTPSNKVTEKGKYVELRCDPISGHTALYWYRQSLGQGPEFLIYFQGTGAADDSGLPNDRFFAVRPEGSVSTLKIQRTERGDSAVYLCASSFGVYNEQFFGPGTRLTVL.

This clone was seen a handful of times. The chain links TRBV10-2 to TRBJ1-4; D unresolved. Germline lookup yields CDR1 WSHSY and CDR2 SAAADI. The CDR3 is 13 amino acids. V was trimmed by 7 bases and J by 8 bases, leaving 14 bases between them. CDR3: CASTEGWGEKLFF. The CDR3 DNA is TGCGCCAGCACCGAAGGGTGGGGAGAAAAACTGTTTTTT.

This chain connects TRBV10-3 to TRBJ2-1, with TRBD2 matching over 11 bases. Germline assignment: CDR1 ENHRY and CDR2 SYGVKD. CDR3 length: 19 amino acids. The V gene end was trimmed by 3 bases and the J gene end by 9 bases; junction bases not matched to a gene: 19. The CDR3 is CAISDRNRPTSGAPFEQFF. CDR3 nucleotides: TGTGCCATCAGTGATCGTAACAGGCCGACTAGCGGGGCCCCCTTTGAGCAGTTCTTC.

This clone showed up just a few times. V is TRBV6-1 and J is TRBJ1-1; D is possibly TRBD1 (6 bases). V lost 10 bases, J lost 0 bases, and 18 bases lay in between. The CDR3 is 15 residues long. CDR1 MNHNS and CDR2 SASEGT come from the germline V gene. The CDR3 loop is CATRDRDTMNTEAFF. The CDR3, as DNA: TGTGCCACCAGAGACCGGGACACGATGAACACTGAAGCTTTCTTT.

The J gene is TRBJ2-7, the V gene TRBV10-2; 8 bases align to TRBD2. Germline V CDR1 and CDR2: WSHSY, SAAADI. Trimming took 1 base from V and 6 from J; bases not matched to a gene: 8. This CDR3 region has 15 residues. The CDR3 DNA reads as TGCGCCAGCAGTGAGTATCCAGCGGGAGTCGGCGAGCAGTACTTC. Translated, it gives CASSEYPAGVGEQYF.

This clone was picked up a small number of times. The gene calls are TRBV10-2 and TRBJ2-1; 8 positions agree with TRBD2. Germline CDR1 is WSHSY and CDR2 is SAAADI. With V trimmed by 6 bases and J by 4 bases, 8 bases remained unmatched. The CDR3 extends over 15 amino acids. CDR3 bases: TGCGCCAGCAGATTAGCGGGGAGCCCATACAATGAGCAGTTCTTC. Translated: CASRLAGSPYNEQFF.

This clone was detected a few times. This CDR3 is CASSFSQPNQETQYF. The CDR3 DNA reads TGTGCCAGCAGCTTCTCCCAGCCAAACCAAGAGACCCAGTACTTC. The V call is TRBV13, the J call TRBJ2-5; D remains ambiguous. CDR1 PRHDT and CDR2 FYEKMQ come from the germline V gene (reference sequence). The CDR3 sequence is 15 residues long. V was cut by 3 bases and J by 0 bases, with 11 bases left in between.

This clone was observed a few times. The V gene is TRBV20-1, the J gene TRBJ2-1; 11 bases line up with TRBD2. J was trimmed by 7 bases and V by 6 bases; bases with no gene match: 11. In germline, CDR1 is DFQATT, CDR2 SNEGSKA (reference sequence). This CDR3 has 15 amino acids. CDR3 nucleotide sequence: TGCAGTGCGAAGCTTAGCGGGAGGGCGGGTAATGAGCAGTTCTTC. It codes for CSAKLSGRAGNEQFF.

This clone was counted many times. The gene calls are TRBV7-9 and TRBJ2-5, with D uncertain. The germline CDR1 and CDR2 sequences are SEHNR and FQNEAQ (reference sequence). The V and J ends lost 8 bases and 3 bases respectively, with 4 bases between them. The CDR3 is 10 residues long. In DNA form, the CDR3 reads TGTGCCAGCGGGAAAGAGACCCAGTACTTC. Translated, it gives CASGKETQYF.

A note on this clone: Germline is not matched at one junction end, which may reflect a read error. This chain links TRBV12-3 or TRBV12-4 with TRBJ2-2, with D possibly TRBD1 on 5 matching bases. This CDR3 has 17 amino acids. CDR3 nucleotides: TGTGACAGCAGTTCCTTTCTGAGTAGACAGTACACCGGGGAGCTGTTTTTT. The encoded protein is CDSSSFLSRQYTGELFF.

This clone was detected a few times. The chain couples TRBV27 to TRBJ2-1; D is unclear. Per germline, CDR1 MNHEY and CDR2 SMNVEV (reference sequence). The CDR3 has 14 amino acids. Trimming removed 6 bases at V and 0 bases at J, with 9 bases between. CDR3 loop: CASSMRSSYNEQFF. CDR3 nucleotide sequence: TGTGCCAGCAGCATGAGGAGCTCCTACAATGAGCAGTTCTTC.

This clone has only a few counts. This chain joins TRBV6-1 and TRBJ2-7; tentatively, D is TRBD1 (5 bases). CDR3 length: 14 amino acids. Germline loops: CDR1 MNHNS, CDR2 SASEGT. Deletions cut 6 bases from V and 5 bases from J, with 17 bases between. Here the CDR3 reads CASRALQRGNEQYF. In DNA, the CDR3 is TGTGCCAGCAGGGCCCTTCAAAGGGGAAACGAGCAGTACTTC.

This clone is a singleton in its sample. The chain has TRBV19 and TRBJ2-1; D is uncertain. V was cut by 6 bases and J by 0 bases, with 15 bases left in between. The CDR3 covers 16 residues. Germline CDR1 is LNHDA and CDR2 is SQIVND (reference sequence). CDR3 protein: CASSAWPLSSYNEQFF. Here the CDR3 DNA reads TGTGCCAGTAGCGCCTGGCCCCTGAGCTCCTACAATGAGCAGTTCTTC.

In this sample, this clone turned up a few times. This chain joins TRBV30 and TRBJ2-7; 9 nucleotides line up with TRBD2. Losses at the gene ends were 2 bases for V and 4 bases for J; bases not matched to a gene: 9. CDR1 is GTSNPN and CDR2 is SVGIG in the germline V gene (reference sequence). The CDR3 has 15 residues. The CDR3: CAWSQSAGGPYEQYF. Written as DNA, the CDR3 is TGTGCCTGGAGTCAGAGCGCGGGAGGGCCTTACGAGCAGTACTTC. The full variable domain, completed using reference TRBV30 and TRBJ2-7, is SQTIHQWPATLVQPVGSPLSLECTVEGTSNPNLYWYRQAAGRGLQLLFYSVGIGQISSEVPQNLSASRPQDRQFILSSKKLLLSDSGFYLCAWSQSAGGPYEQYFGPGTRLTVT.

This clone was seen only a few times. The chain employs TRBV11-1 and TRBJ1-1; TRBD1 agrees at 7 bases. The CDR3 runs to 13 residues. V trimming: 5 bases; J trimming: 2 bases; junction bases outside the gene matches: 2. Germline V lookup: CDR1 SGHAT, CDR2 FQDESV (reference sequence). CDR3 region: CASSKGGNTEAFF. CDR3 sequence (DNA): TGTGCCAGCAGCAAAGGGGGCAACACTGAAGCTTTCTTT. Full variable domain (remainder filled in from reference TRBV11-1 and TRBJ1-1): EAEVAQSPRYKITEKSQAVAFWCDPISGHATLYWYRQILGQGPELLVQFQDESVVDDSQLPKDRFSAERLKGVDSTLKIQPAELGDSAMYLCASSKGGNTEAFFGQGTRLTVV.

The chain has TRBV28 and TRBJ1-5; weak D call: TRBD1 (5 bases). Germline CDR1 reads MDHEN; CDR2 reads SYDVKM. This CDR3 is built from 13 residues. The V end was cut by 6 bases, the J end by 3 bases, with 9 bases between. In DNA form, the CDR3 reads TGTGCCAGCAGGGACACTATCAATCAGCCCCAGCATTTT. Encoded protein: CASRDTINQPQHF.

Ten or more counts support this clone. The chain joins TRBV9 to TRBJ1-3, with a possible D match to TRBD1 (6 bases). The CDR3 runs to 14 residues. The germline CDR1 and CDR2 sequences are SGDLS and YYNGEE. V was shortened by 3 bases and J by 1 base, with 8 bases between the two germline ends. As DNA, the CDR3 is TGTGCCAGCAGCGCTACAGGGTCTGGAAACACCATATATTTT. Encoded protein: CASSATGSGNTIYF.

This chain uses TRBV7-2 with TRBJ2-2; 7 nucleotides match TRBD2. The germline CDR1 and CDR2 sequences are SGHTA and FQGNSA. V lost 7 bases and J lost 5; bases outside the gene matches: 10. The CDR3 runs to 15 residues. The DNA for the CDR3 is TGTGCCAGCAACCCCGGCGGTAGCGGGACCGGGGAGCTGTTTTTT. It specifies CASNPGGSGTGELFF.

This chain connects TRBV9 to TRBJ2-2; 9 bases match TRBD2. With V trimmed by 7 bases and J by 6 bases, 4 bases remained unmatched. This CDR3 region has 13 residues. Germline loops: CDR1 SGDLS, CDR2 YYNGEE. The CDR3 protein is CASALAGSGELFF. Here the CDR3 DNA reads TGTGCCAGCGCACTAGCGGGCTCCGGGGAGCTGTTTTTT.

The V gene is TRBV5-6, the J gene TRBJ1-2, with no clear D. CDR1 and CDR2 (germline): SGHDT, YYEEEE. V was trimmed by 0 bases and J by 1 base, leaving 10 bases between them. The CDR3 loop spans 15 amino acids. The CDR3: CASSLGHSLNYGYTF. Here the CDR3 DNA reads TGTGCCAGCAGCTTGGGGCACTCGCTTAACTATGGCTACACCTTC.

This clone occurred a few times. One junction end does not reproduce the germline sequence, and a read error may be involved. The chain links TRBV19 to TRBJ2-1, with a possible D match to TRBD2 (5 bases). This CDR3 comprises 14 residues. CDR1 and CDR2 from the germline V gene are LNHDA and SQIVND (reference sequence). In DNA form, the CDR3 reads TGTGCCAGTAGTCGGGCTAGCTTCACCCATGATCAGTTCTTC. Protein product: CASSRASFTHDQFF.

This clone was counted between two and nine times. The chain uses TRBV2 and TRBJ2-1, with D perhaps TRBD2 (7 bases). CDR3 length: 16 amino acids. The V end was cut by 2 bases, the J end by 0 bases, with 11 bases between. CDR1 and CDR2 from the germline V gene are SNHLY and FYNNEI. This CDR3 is CASSERGASSYNEQFF. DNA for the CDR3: TGTGCCAGCAGTGAACGGGGGGCGAGCTCCTACAATGAGCAGTTCTTC.